Listed here are 24 T cell receptor beta chains from one sample, sequenced in a study of cytomegalovirus exposure and HLA in healthy donors. Produced via immunoSEQ multiplex PCR; TCRdb's table is partial and in-frame only. In the table there are a few hundred thousand clones, 70% to 90% of which are singletons. Material: PBMCs. These receptors were collected from a woman younger than 30 in good health and CMV-seronegative.

The V call is TRBV18, the J call TRBJ1-5; D unclear. The CDR3 extends over 16 amino acids. Germline CDR1 KGHSH, CDR2 LQKENI. The V end was cut by 6 bases, the J end by 2 bases, with 17 bases between. The CDR3 region has the DNA TGTGCCAGCTCGACCTCACTTGTCCAGGGCAATCAGCCCCAGCATTTT. As protein: CASSTSLVQGNQPQHF.

The rearrangement uses TRBV16 and TRBJ2-3; perhaps TRBD2 as D (5 bases). Trimming shortened V by 4 bases and J by 4 bases, and 21 bases separated the two germline ends. The germline CDR1 and CDR2 sequences are KGHSY and FQNENV. This CDR3 comprises 17 residues. The CDR3 DNA sequence: TGTGCCAGCAGCCTGGAAAGGATCCTAGCTCATGCAGATACGCAGTATTTT. Protein: CASSLERILAHADTQYF.

In its sample, this clone was seen a few times. The V and J genes are TRBV6-5 and TRBJ1-2; no reliable D call. The CDR3 has 13 amino acids. V lost 0 bases and J lost 3, with 5 bases in between. Looked up from germline, CDR1 is MNHEY and CDR2 is SVGAGI. Here the CDR3 reads CASSYSADYGYTF. CDR3 nucleotides: TGTGCCAGCAGTTACTCGGCTGACTATGGCTACACCTTC.

The chain employs TRBV11-2 and TRBJ2-7; D perhaps matches TRBD2 (5 bases). The germline gives CDR1 SGHAT, CDR2 FQNNGV. V was trimmed by 3 bases and J by 2 bases, leaving 11 bases between them. This CDR3 comprises 14 residues. This chain's CDR3 is CASSLTNTPYEQYF. In DNA form, the CDR3 reads TGTGCCAGCAGCTTGACTAACACCCCCTACGAGCAGTACTTC.

The rearrangement links TRBV9 to TRBJ2-3; no clear D gene. The CDR3 covers 13 residues. Trimming left V 0 bases short and J 6 bases short, with 8 bases between. Germline-derived CDR1 and CDR2 are SGDLS and YYNGEE. CDR3 in DNA: TGTGCCAGCAGCGTAGTTCGGTCGGATACGCAGTATTTT. Translated, it gives CASSVVRSDTQYF.

The CDR3 loop is CASSESRQSNQPQHF. The CDR3 DNA is TGCGCCAGCAGTGAGTCGCGACAGTCTAATCAGCCCCAGCATTTT. The chain has TRBV10-1 and TRBJ1-5; maybe TRBD1 (5 bases). CDR1 is WNHNN and CDR2 is SYGVQD in the germline V gene (reference sequence). The V end was cut by 0 bases, the J end by 4 bases, with 10 bases between. This CDR3 region has 15 residues.

The V and J genes are TRBV5-6 and TRBJ2-7; possible D gene TRBD2, 5 bases. V was clipped by 4 bases and J by 6 bases, with 11 bases between them. The CDR3 is made up of 12 amino acids. The V gene's germline CDR1 is SGHDT and CDR2 YYEEEE. The DNA for the CDR3 is TGTGCCAGCAGCAGGGCCCGGGGCGAGCAGTACTTC. It specifies CASSRARGEQYF. The full variable domain, its missing parts supplied by reference TRBV5-6 and TRBJ2-7, is DAGVTQSPTHLIKTRGQQVTLRCSPKSGHDTVSWYQQALGQGPQFIFQYYEEEERQRGNFPDRFSGHQFPNYSSELNVNALLLGDSALYLCASSRARGEQYFGPGTRLTVT.

The chain combines TRBV4-1 with TRBJ2-7, with D tentatively TRBD1 (6 bases). CDR3 size: 15 residues. V was pared by 5 bases and J by 4 bases, with 18 bases between. CDR1 is MGHRA, CDR2 YSYEKL, per germline. The CDR3 sequence is CASSETGQPPYEQYF. DNA for the CDR3: TGCGCCAGCAGCGAAACAGGGCAACCCCCTTACGAGCAGTACTTC.

V gene TRBV27 combines with J gene TRBJ1-2, with 12 bases aligning to TRBD1. This CDR3 is 14 amino acids long. The V gene's germline CDR1 is MNHEY and CDR2 SMNVEV (reference sequence). Trimming took 8 bases from V and 2 from J; bases not matched to a gene: 3. Here the CDR3 DNA reads TGTGCCAGCTCCGGGACAGGGGGCAACTATGGCTACACCTTC. It is translated as CASSGTGGNYGYTF.

This chain joins TRBV9 and TRBJ2-7; D perhaps matches TRBD2 (7 bases). The CDR3 length is 13 residues. Trimming removed 10 bases from V and 3 bases from J, with 17 bases in between. Germline V CDR1 and CDR2: SGDLS, YYNGEE. The CDR3 coding sequence is TGTGCCCTAGAGGAGGGGGGGTTCTACGAGCAGTACTTC. Residues: CALEEGGFYEQYF.

V gene TRBV15 combines with J gene TRBJ2-1, with a possible D match to TRBD2 (7 bases). Germline CDR1 LNHNV, CDR2 YYDKDF (reference sequence). With 0 bases removed from V and 7 bases from J, the gap between germline ends came to 19 bases. CDR3 length: 17 residues. The CDR3 DNA reads as TGTGCCACCAGCAGAGACCCTTGGGGGGGCAAGAGGAATGAGCAGTTCTTC. Translation gives CATSRDPWGGKRNEQFF.

The chain recombines TRBV7-3 with TRBJ2-2; 8 bases agree with TRBD2. There are 15 residues in the CDR3. The germline gives CDR1 SGHTA, CDR2 FQGTGA. V trimming: 5 bases; J trimming: 1 base; junction bases outside the gene matches: 3. CDR3 in DNA: TGTGCCAGCAGCCTAAGCGGGAGGAACACCGGGGAGCTGTTTTTT. Amino acids: CASSLSGRNTGELFF. The complete variable domain, with remaining parts taken from reference TRBV7-3 and TRBJ2-2, reads GAGVSQTPSNKVTEKGKYVELRCDPISGHTALYWYRQSLGQGPEFLIYFQGTGAADDSGLPNDRFFAVRPEGSVSTLKIQRTERGDSAVYLCASSLSGRNTGELFFGEGSRLTVL.

The rearrangement uses TRBV18 and TRBJ1-2, with a weak D call TRBD1 (5 bases). The CDR3 is 13 residues long. Trimming stripped 0 bases from V and 7 bases from J, with 9 bases between. Germline loops: CDR1 KGHSH, CDR2 LQKENI. The CDR3 DNA reads as TGTGCCAGCTCACCACCCCCGGGGGGTGGCTACACCTTC. Its translation: CASSPPPGGGYTF.

The V and J genes are TRBV10-3 and TRBJ2-1, with 8 bases identical to TRBD1. The CDR3 runs 16 residues. Unmatched junction bases numbered 9, after V lost 1 base and J lost 7 bases. CDR1 and CDR2 from the germline V gene are ENHRY and SYGVKD. In DNA, the CDR3 is TGTGCCATCAGTGAGTACGAGACAGGGGCGGTTAATGAGCAGTTCTTC. Its protein is CAISEYETGAVNEQFF.

The rearrangement uses TRBV6-5 and TRBJ1-1; D is possibly TRBD1 (6 bases). This CDR3 contains 14 residues. The V and J ends lost 6 bases and 6 bases respectively, with 17 bases between them. Germline V gene data show CDR1 as MNHEY and CDR2 as SVGAGI. CDR3 sequence (DNA): TGTGCCAGCAGACCCAATGGGGGGGCCTCTGAAGCTTTCTTT. Translation gives CASRPNGGASEAFF.

This rearrangement joins TRBV11-2 to TRBJ2-7; D may be TRBD2 (5 bases). Germline V lookup: CDR1 SGHAT, CDR2 FQNNGV. CDR3 length: 12 amino acids. Trimming removed 4 bases at V and 3 bases at J, with 7 bases between. The CDR3 region has the DNA TGTGCCAGCAGCTACAGCGGCTACGAGCAGTACTTC. This sequence encodes CASSYSGYEQYF.

The V and J genes are TRBV6-5 and TRBJ2-7; D call uncertain. The V gene's germline CDR1 is MNHEY and CDR2 SVGAGI. Trimming left V 2 bases short and J 6 bases short, with 11 bases between. The CDR3 runs to 13 residues. This CDR3 is CASSYGLVGEQYF. Here the CDR3 DNA reads TGTGCCAGCAGTTACGGGCTCGTAGGCGAGCAGTACTTC.

The chain uses TRBV7-3 and TRBJ1-1; tentatively, D is TRBD1 (6 bases). Per germline, CDR1 SGHTA and CDR2 FQGTGA. The CDR3 loop spans 15 amino acids. The V gene lost 0 bases and the J gene lost 4 bases, with 12 bases spanning the gap. CDR3 nucleotide sequence: TGTGCCAGCAGCTTAACCATCAGGGGATCCACTGAAGCTTTCTTT. Residues: CASSLTIRGSTEAFF.

This clone was seen more than once but under ten times. CDR3 nucleotides: TGCAGCGACGGTGAAGCTTTCTTT. The encoded protein is CSDGEAFF. This sequence joins TRBV29-1 and TRBJ1-1, with D unresolved. The CDR3 is 8 amino acids. Germline V gives CDR1 SQVTM, CDR2 ANQGSEA. The V end lost 7 bases, the J end lost 7 bases, and 4 bases lay between the germline ends.

The V and J genes are TRBV9 and TRBJ2-1; 8 nucleotides line up with TRBD2. In germline, CDR1 is SGDLS, CDR2 YYNGEE. V gave up 3 bases and J gave up 8 bases; unmatched junction bases: 10. This CDR3 spans 15 amino acids. The CDR3: CASSGTAGELHEQFF. The CDR3 coding sequence is TGTGCCAGCAGCGGAACAGCGGGAGAATTGCATGAGCAGTTCTTC.

This chain uses TRBV2 with TRBJ1-2; TRBD1 might be the D (6 bases). CDR3 length equals 14 residues. In germline, CDR1 is SNHLY, CDR2 FYNNEI. Trimming removed 6 bases at V and 5 bases at J, with 16 bases between. DNA for the CDR3: TGTGCCAGCAGCCCAAGCCAACAGGGATATGGCTACACCTTC. It is translated as CASSPSQQGYGYTF. Variable domain in full (rest from reference TRBV2 and TRBJ1-2): EPEVTQTPSHQVTQMGQEVILRCVPISNHLYFYWYRQILGQKVEFLVSFYNNEISEKSEIFDDQFSVERPDGSNFTLKIRSTKLEDSAMYFCASSPSQQGYGYTFGSGTRLTVV.

The V call is TRBV10-3, the J call TRBJ1-2, with D possibly being TRBD1 (5 bases). Trimming took off 7 bases at V and 4 bases at J, with 13 bases between the two ends. Germline V CDR1 and CDR2: ENHRY, SYGVKD. The CDR3 is made up of 13 amino acids. The CDR3: CAITLTAFYGYTF. Written as DNA, the CDR3 is TGTGCCATCACTTTGACAGCCTTCTATGGCTACACCTTC.

This sequence joins TRBV30 and TRBJ1-4; TRBD1 matches at 7 bases. CDR3 size: 18 residues. The V segment lost 0 bases and the J segment 2 bases; nucleotides outside the gene matches: 12. Looked up from germline, CDR1 is GTSNPN and CDR2 is SVGIG (reference sequence). The CDR3 sequence: CAWSVFFGRGSTNEKLFF. The CDR3 nucleotides are TGTGCCTGGAGTGTATTCTTCGGCAGGGGGTCGACTAATGAAAAACTGTTTTTT.

This chain links TRBV11-2 with TRBJ1-1, with D hard to call. This CDR3 contains 14 residues. Germline V gene data show CDR1 as SGHAT and CDR2 as FQNNGV. Trimming stripped 2 bases from V and 3 bases from J, with 10 bases between. Written as DNA, the CDR3 is TGTGCCAGCAGCTTATTACGGGGTCACACTGAAGCTTTCTTT. Its protein product is CASSLLRGHTEAFF.